This T cell receptor (beta chain) was found in a study of PD-L1 blockade in urothelial cancer. Time point indicated: peripheral blood 6 weeks after treatment start. This CDR3 comprises 13 residues. V was pared by 7 bases and J by 8 bases, with 20 bases between. Germline V lookup: CDR1 SQVTM, CDR2 ANQGSEA. Libraries were prepared by immunoSEQ multiplex PCR; TCRdb keeps only in-frame clonotypes and omits some of them. The data show 15,000 to 20,000 clones, with under 85% seen just once and around 1.6% held by the top ten. The V and J genes are TRBV29-1 and TRBJ1-2, with a possible D match to TRBD1 (6 bases). This receptor was taken from a man aged 45-60 years with urothelial cancer. The material sequenced was PBMCs, taken around atezolizumab (anti-PD-L1) treatment. CDR3 sequence: CSAQGSQGSGYTF. In nucleotides, the CDR3 is TGCAGCGCCCAGGGGTCGCAGGGGTCCGGCTACACCTTC.